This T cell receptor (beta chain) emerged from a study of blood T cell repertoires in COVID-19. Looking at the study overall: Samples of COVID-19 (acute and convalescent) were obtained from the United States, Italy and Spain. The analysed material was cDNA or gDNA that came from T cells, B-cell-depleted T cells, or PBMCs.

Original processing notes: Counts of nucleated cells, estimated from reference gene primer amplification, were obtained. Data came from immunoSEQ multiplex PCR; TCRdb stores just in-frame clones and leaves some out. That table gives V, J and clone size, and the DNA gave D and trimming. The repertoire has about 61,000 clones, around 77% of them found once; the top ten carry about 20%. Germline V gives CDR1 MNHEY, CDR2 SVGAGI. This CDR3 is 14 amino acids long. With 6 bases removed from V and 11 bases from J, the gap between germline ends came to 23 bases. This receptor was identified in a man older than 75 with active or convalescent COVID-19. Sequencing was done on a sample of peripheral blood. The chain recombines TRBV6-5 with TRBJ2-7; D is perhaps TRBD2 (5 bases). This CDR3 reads CASRSRGSLTPEYF. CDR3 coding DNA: TGTGCCAGCAGATCCCGAGGGAGTCTGACCCCTGAGTACTTC.